Below, 27 T cell receptor beta chains from the same sample are listed, as sequenced in a study of T cells after yellow fever vaccination. One entry per CDR3 protein, called by TCRdb with MiXCR from the 5' RACE reads. The repertoire holds about 75,000 distinct CDR3 sequences, with about 7.3% as singletons. This specimen was CD8+ T cells sorted from PBMCs, taken 9 to 11 days after the first yellow fever vaccination. Receptors originate from a man between 18 and 35 years old who received the YFV17D yellow fever vaccine.

This clonotype was found many times. The chain employs TRBV20-1 and TRBJ2-1; 11 bases line up with TRBD2. CDR1 and CDR2 (germline): DFQATT, SNEGSKA (reference sequence). The trim removed 3 bases at V and 7 bases at J, leaving 8 bases unmatched. The length of the CDR3 is 15 residues. CDR3 in DNA: TGCAGTGCTAGCCGGGTAGCGGGGGGGCCAAATGAGCAGTTCTTC. As protein: CSASRVAGGPNEQFF.

The chain's CDR3 is CASSQEEGSGANVLTF. CDR3 coding DNA: TGCGCCAGCAGCCAAGAGGAAGGCTCTGGGGCCAACGTCCTGACTTTC. The chain combines TRBV4-3 with TRBJ2-6; the D is unclear. The germline V and J ends were trimmed by 0 bases and 0 bases, with 6 bases remaining between them. The CDR3 is made up of 16 amino acids. Germline V lookup: CDR1 LGHNA, CDR2 YSLEER.

This clonotype has at least ten counts. The gene calls are TRBV19 and TRBJ1-1, with no clear D. Germline CDR1 and CDR2: LNHDA and SQIVND (reference sequence). The CDR3 is 13 amino acids. V lost 5 bases to trimming and J lost 5 bases, with 12 bases between them. CDR3 DNA sequence: TGTGCCAGTAGTCCCCGTGTCCTAACTGAAGCTTTCTTT. Amino acids: CASSPRVLTEAFF.

This clonotype was found many times. The rearrangement joins TRBV6-5 to TRBJ2-5; tentative D call: TRBD1 (5 bases). The V gene lost 2 bases and the J gene lost 1 base, with 14 bases spanning the gap. The CDR3 length is 16 residues. Germline-derived CDR1 and CDR2 are MNHEY and SVGAGI. CDR3 residues: CASSYSLRTSQETQYF. Written as DNA, the CDR3 is TGTGCCAGCAGTTACAGCCTACGGACAAGCCAAGAGACCCAGTACTTC.

This clonotype has only a few counts. The J gene is TRBJ2-3, the V gene TRBV4-3, with D unclear. CDR3 size: 15 residues. The germline V gene has CDR1 LGHNA and CDR2 YSLEER. Trimming took off 0 bases at V and 0 bases at J, with 7 bases between the two ends. The chain's CDR3 is CASSQDGASTDTQYF. The DNA for the CDR3 is TGCGCCAGCAGCCAAGATGGAGCTAGCACAGATACGCAGTATTTT.

At least ten counts were recorded for this clonotype. The chain recombines TRBV11-3 with TRBJ2-4; either TRBD1 or TRBD2 may fit D (5 bases each). This CDR3 region has 15 residues. Germline-derived CDR1 and CDR2 are SGHNT and YENEEA. The V gene lost 5 bases and the J gene lost 5 bases, with 16 bases spanning the gap. For the CDR3, the DNA is TGTGCCAGCAGCCTCCGAGGGGACCCCCAAAACATTCAGTACTTC. Translation gives CASSLRGDPQNIQYF.

There are many counts of this clonotype. This chain connects TRBV5-5 to TRBJ2-1; D ambiguous. Germline V gene data show CDR1 as SGHKS and CDR2 as YYEKEE (reference sequence). V lost 1 base, J lost 6 bases, and 5 bases lay in between. The CDR3 covers 12 residues. In DNA form, the CDR3 reads TGTGCCAGCAGCTTGCCCCCCAATGAGCAGTTCTTC. It encodes CASSLPPNEQFF. The full variable domain, rest sourced from reference TRBV5-5 and TRBJ2-1, is DAGVTQSPTHLIKTRGQQVTLRCSPISGHKSVSWYQQVLGQGPQFIFQYYEKEERGRGNFPDRFSARQFPNYSSELNVNALLLGDSALYLCASSLPPNEQFFGPGTRLTVL.

This clonotype was detected ten times or more. This chain uses TRBV15 with TRBJ2-1, with a weak D call TRBD2 (6 bases). CDR3 length equals 15 residues. Germline V lookup: CDR1 LNHNV, CDR2 YYDKDF (reference sequence). V was cut by 4 bases and J by 3 bases, with 13 bases left in between. CDR3 sequence: CATSTQREVYNEQFF. CDR3 in DNA: TGTGCCACCAGCACACAAAGGGAGGTCTACAATGAGCAGTTCTTC.

This clonotype was seen at least ten times. This chain joins TRBV4-3 and TRBJ2-2; possibly TRBD2 for D (5 bases). Germline lookup yields CDR1 LGHNA and CDR2 YSLEER. V shed 1 base and J shed 4 bases, with 19 bases lying between them. The CDR3 is made up of 18 amino acids. The CDR3 sequence is CASSQVRVGVLSTGELFF. CDR3 nucleotide sequence: TGCGCCAGCAGCCAAGTTCGGGTCGGGGTCTTGTCCACCGGGGAGCTGTTTTTT.

This clonotype occurred many times. The J gene is TRBJ2-2, the V gene TRBV5-1, with a tentative D call TRBD2 (5 bases). Germline CDR1 is SGHRS and CDR2 is YFSETQ. V was clipped by 7 bases and J by 7 bases, with 17 bases between them. The CDR3 is 14 residues long. The CDR3 sequence: CASAGLSGIGELFF. The CDR3 DNA sequence: TGCGCCAGCGCAGGACTTTCGGGGATCGGGGAGCTGTTTTTT. Complete variable domain (other parts from reference TRBV5-1 and TRBJ2-2): KAGVTQTPRYLIKTRGQQVTLSCSPISGHRSVSWYQQTPGQGLQFLFEYFSETQRNKGNFPGRFSGRQFSNSRSEMNVSTLELGDSALYLCASAGLSGIGELFFGEGSRLTVL.

This clonotype appeared many times. The V gene is TRBV12-3 or TRBV12-4, the J gene TRBJ2-7; 8 bases match TRBD1. V shed 6 bases and J 2 bases; nucleotides not matched to a gene: 6. The CDR3 length is 14 residues. Written as DNA, the CDR3 is TGTGCCAGCAGCCTTGGGACAGGCACCTACGAGCAGTACTTC. It translates to CASSLGTGTYEQYF.

In its sample, this clonotype was seen a few times. The V and J genes are TRBV18 and TRBJ2-4; 7 bases align to TRBD1. Germline V gene data show CDR1 as KGHSH and CDR2 as LQKENI. J was trimmed by 6 bases and V by 2 bases; bases with no gene match: 1. The CDR3 is 13 amino acids. CDR3 loop: CASSPGQANIQYF. Here the CDR3 DNA reads TGTGCCAGCTCACCAGGACAGGCAAACATTCAGTACTTC.

The genes are TRBV4-1 and TRBJ1-1; D remains unclear. V shed 0 bases and J shed 5 bases, with 10 bases lying between them. The germline CDR1 and CDR2 sequences are MGHRA and YSYEKL. The CDR3 totals 14 residues. In DNA, the CDR3 is TGCGCCAGCAGCCAAGATAGGGAAGGAACTGAAGCTTTCTTT. Translated: CASSQDREGTEAFF.

J is TRBJ2-2 and V is TRBV12-3 or TRBV12-4; TRBD2 matches at 7 bases. The V and J ends lost 7 bases and 2 bases, in that order; junction bases with no gene match: 16. The CDR3 runs 18 residues. CDR3 sequence (DNA): TGTGCCAGCACTTCTTCCCTAACTGGGGGGGTAAACACCGGGGAGCTGTTTTTT. It yields the protein CASTSSLTGGVNTGELFF.

This clonotype turned up a few times. The rearrangement joins TRBV9 to TRBJ2-7; maybe TRBD2 (5 bases). The CDR3 sequence is 13 residues long. Germline values: CDR1 SGDLS, CDR2 YYNGEE. The CDR3 DNA follows: TGTGCCAGCAGCGTAGCGGGGTTGCGAGTGCTTGCTGTC. Translation gives CASSVAGLRVLAV.

At least ten counts were recorded for this clonotype. For the CDR3, the DNA is TGTGCCAGCAGTGACAACTCTGGAAACACCATATATTTT. Its protein product is CASSDNSGNTIYF. The chain couples TRBV12-3 or TRBV12-4 to TRBJ1-3; D gene ambiguous. CDR3 length: 13 amino acids. Trimming took off 5 bases at V and 0 bases at J, with 5 bases between the two ends.

The table lists this clonotype with a few counts. This chain connects TRBV20-1 to TRBJ2-3; no definite D call. Looked up from germline, CDR1 is DFQATT and CDR2 is SNEGSKA (reference sequence). CDR3 size: 12 residues. V lost 0 bases to trimming and J lost 2 bases, with 3 bases between them. CDR3 loop: CSAREYTDTQYF. The CDR3 nucleotides are TGCAGTGCTAGAGAATACACAGATACGCAGTATTTT.

This clonotype was observed a handful of times. The rearrangement joins TRBV11-1 to TRBJ2-7; the match to TRBD2 covers 7 bases. J lost 2 bases, V lost 3 bases, and 1 base had no gene match. The CDR3 runs to 13 residues. Germline CDR1 is SGHAT and CDR2 is FQDESV (reference sequence). CDR3 loop: CASSFGTTYEQYF. The CDR3 DNA follows: TGTGCCAGCAGCTTTGGGACTACCTACGAGCAGTACTTC.

In its sample, this clonotype was seen many times. The J gene is TRBJ1-5, the V gene TRBV6-6; 8 nucleotides match TRBD1. Germline trimming cut 10 bases from V and 0 bases from J; bases unmatched to any gene: 23. Germline V gene sequence: CDR1 MNHNY, CDR2 SVGAGI (reference sequence). This CDR3 has 20 residues. The CDR3: CAISNNAGTGPFYSNQPQHF. The CDR3 DNA reads TGTGCCATCTCTAACAACGCCGGGACAGGACCGTTTTATAGCAATCAGCCCCAGCATTTT.

This clonotype was observed a handful of times. V usage is TRBV5-1 and J usage is TRBJ2-1, with 9 bases matching TRBD1. The V gene's germline CDR1 is SGHRS and CDR2 YFSETQ. The length of the CDR3 is 17 residues. Trimming removed 0 bases from V and 2 bases from J; junction bases left unmatched: 6. CDR3 coding DNA: TGCGCCAGCAGCTTGGTAGGGGACAGGGTCACCTACAATGAGCAGTTCTTC. The encoded protein is CASSLVGDRVTYNEQFF.

There are a few counts of this clonotype. This sequence joins TRBV11-2 and TRBJ2-7; D is perhaps TRBD2 (7 bases). The length of the CDR3 is 14 residues. Germline V gene data show CDR1 as SGHAT and CDR2 as FQNNGV. V shed 5 bases and J shed 3 bases, with 14 bases lying between them. The CDR3, as DNA: TGTGCCAGCAGCGTCGACGGGGGGCACTACGAGCAGTACGTC. Encoded protein: CASSVDGGHYEQYV.

This clonotype showed up many times. J is TRBJ2-7 and V is TRBV9; 7 bases agree with TRBD1. The trim removed 3 bases at V and 1 base at J, leaving 4 bases unmatched. From germline, CDR1 is SGDLS and CDR2 YYNGEE. This CDR3 has 14 amino acids. The CDR3 loop reads CASSDRTGSYEQYF. For the CDR3, the DNA is TGTGCCAGCAGCGACCGGACAGGATCCTACGAGCAGTACTTC.

There are a few counts of this clonotype. The rearrangement uses TRBV2 and TRBJ2-7, with unresolved D. CDR1 is SNHLY, CDR2 FYNNEI, per germline. V gave up 4 bases and J gave up 7 bases, with 8 bases separating them. The CDR3 is 11 amino acids. Here the CDR3 DNA reads TGTGCCAGCAGTGCTCGGCAGGAGCAGTACGTC. This gives the protein CASSARQEQYV.

The rearrangement joins TRBV6-2 or TRBV6-3 to TRBJ1-5, with D unresolved. The CDR3 has 15 amino acids. The germline CDR1 and CDR2 sequences are MNHEY and SVGEGT. V gave up 5 bases and J gave up 0 bases, with 11 bases separating them. The CDR3 region has the DNA TGTGCCAGCAGTCGGCAAATATATAGCAATCAGCCCCAGCATTTT. Its translation is CASSRQIYSNQPQHF.

This clonotype was found many times. The rearrangement links TRBV9 to TRBJ2-2, with D possibly matching TRBD2 (5 bases). With 2 bases removed from V and 0 bases from J, the gap between germline ends came to 14 bases. The CDR3 is 17 amino acids. Germline V CDR1 and CDR2: SGDLS, YYNGEE. The CDR3 sequence is CASSVTGSGANTGELFF. The CDR3 DNA sequence: TGTGCCAGCAGCGTGACGGGATCCGGGGCGAACACCGGGGAGCTGTTTTTT.

The V gene is TRBV4-1, the J gene TRBJ2-5; tentative D call: TRBD1 (10 bases). Germline assignment: CDR1 MGHRA and CDR2 YSYEKL. This CDR3 comprises 22 residues. The V end lost 0 bases, the J end lost 5 bases, and 34 bases lay between the germline ends. The CDR3 sequence: CASSQEGTGVVLRGGSLETQYF. CDR3 nucleotide sequence: TGCGCCAGCAGCCAAGAAGGGACAGGGGTTGTTTTGCGGGGGGGTTCTTTGGAGACCCAGTACTTC.

The V and J genes are TRBV5-6 and TRBJ2-2; unclear D gene. Per the germline V gene, CDR1 is SGHDT and CDR2 is YYEEEE. The germline V and J ends were trimmed by 4 bases and 6 bases, with 25 bases remaining between them. This CDR3 has 18 amino acids. The CDR3 protein is CASSPPPRRGFSSGELFF. The DNA for the CDR3 is TGTGCCAGCAGCCCCCCCCCCCGCCGAGGCTTCTCGTCCGGGGAGCTGTTTTTT. The full variable domain, rest sourced from reference TRBV5-6 and TRBJ2-2, is DAGVTQSPTHLIKTRGQQVTLRCSPKSGHDTVSWYQQALGQGPQFIFQYYEEEERQRGNFPDRFSGHQFPNYSSELNVNALLLGDSALYLCASSPPPRRGFSSGELFFGEGSRLTVL.